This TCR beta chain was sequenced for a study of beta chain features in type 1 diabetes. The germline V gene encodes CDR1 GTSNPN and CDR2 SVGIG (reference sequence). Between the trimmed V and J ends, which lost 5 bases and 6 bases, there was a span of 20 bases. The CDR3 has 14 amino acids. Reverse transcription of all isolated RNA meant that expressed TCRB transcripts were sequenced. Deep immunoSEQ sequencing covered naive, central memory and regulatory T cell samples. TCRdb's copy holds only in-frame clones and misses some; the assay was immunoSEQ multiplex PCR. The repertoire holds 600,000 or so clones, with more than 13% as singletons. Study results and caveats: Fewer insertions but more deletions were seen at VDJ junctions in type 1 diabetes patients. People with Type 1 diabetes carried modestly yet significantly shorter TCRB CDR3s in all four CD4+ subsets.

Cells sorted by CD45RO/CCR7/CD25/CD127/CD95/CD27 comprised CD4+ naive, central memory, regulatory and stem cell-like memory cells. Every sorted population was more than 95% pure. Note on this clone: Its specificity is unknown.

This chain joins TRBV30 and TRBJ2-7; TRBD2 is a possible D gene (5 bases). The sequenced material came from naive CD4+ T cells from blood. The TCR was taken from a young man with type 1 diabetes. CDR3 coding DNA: TGTGCCTGGGCCGGACGGGGTATATCCGCCGAGCAGTACTTC. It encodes CAWAGRGISAEQYF. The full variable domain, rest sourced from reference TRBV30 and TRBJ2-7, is SQTIHQWPATLVQPVGSPLSLECTVEGTSNPNLYWYRQAAGRGLQLLFYSVGIGQISSEVPQNLSASRPQDRQFILSSKKLLLSDSGFYLCAWAGRGISAEQYFGPGTRLTVT.